The next 27 T cell receptor beta chains were all read from a single sample in a study of vaccination effects on CD4 cells after COVID-19. These TCRs' antigens remain unknown. Pools of viral peptides were used by the ViraFEST assay to expand antigen-specific CD4+ T cells ahead of sequencing. On roughly day 10 of culture, CD4+ T cells were separated out. A positive SARS-CoV-2 PCR test fell between March and December 2020. TCRdb's table, derived via immunoSEQ multiplex PCR, lists solely in-frame clones and lacks some. The sample holds tens of thousands of clones, approximately 73% seen once. Sequencing used CD4+ T cells from PBMCs cultured with HIV peptides, obtained before COVID-19 vaccination. Subset specified: HIV-1 Nef peptide pool negative control/reference culture. Receptors originate from a human donor who had a prior SARS-CoV-2 infection.

The rearrangement uses TRBV6-1 and TRBJ2-3; D call uncertain. V shed 2 bases and J shed 2 bases, with 11 bases lying between them. CDR1 MNHNS and CDR2 SASEGT come from the germline V gene. The CDR3 is 15 residues long. The CDR3 sequence: CASSERPGTTDTQYF. The CDR3 DNA sequence: TGTGCCAGCAGTGAACGGCCGGGTACCACAGATACGCAGTATTTT.

The rearrangement uses TRBV6-5 and TRBJ2-1; a weak D match, TRBD1 (5 bases). Germline CDR1 reads MNHEY; CDR2 reads SVGAGI. The CDR3 loop spans 12 amino acids. Deletions cut 6 bases from V and 7 bases from J, with 10 bases between. The CDR3 loop is CASRTQGNEQFF. The DNA for the CDR3 is TGTGCCAGCAGGACCCAGGGTAATGAGCAGTTCTTC.

The chain employs TRBV27 and TRBJ1-1; D not certain. V lost 3 bases, J lost 0 bases, and 8 bases lay in between. Looked up from germline, CDR1 is MNHEY and CDR2 is SMNVEV (reference sequence). The CDR3 is made up of 14 amino acids. In DNA form, the CDR3 reads TGTGCCAGCAGTTTCAGTCAGTTGAACACTGAAGCTTTCTTT. Protein product: CASSFSQLNTEAFF.

The chain recombines TRBV7-2 with TRBJ2-1; maybe TRBD2 (5 bases). The length of the CDR3 is 14 residues. The germline CDR1 and CDR2 sequences are SGHTA and FQGNSA. V lost 5 bases and J 9 bases, leaving 17 bases between the germline ends. CDR3 region: CASSVMGSRGEQFF. The DNA of the CDR3 is TGTGCCAGCAGCGTTATGGGTTCCCGGGGTGAGCAGTTCTTC.

The V call is TRBV7-6, the J call TRBJ1-3; no clear D. The V gene's germline CDR1 is SGHVS and CDR2 FNYEAQ. V was pared by 1 base and J by 1 base, with 20 bases between. CDR3 size: 19 residues. CDR3: CASSLVGFVRLSSGNTIYF. CDR3 bases: TGTGCCAGCAGCTTAGTCGGGTTTGTAAGGCTGTCATCTGGAAACACCATATATTTT.

The chain uses TRBV12-2 and TRBJ2-7. TRBV12-2 represents a pseudogene. CDR3 size: 16 residues. This CDR3 is CASRIPPLPAAYEQYF. The CDR3 DNA sequence: TGTGCAAGTCGCATCCCTCCCTTACCGGCAGCCTACGAGCAGTACTTC.

The V and J genes are TRBV7-3 and TRBJ2-3; unclear D gene. Germline CDR1 SGHTA, CDR2 FQGTGA. V was clipped by 2 bases and J by 4 bases, with 7 bases between them. The CDR3 runs to 13 residues. CDR3 sequence: CASSLQGADTQYF. CDR3 in DNA: TGTGCCAGCAGCTTACAAGGAGCAGATACGCAGTATTTT.

The table lists this clone with a count of one. This chain connects TRBV5-1 to TRBJ1-2, with a possible D match to TRBD1 (5 bases). Germline V lookup: CDR1 SGHRS, CDR2 YFSETQ. Trimming left V 2 bases short and J 4 bases short, with 18 bases between. The CDR3 extends over 16 amino acids. As DNA, the CDR3 is TGCGCCAGCAGCTTATATGGGCAGGGAGGGTCCTATGGCTACACCTTC. Its protein product is CASSLYGQGGSYGYTF.

CDR3 amino acids: CASSLMPHSGANVLTF. CDR3 nucleotide sequence: TGTGCCAGCAGCTTGATGCCCCACTCTGGGGCCAACGTCCTGACTTTC. The chain carries TRBV5-8 and TRBJ2-6, with unresolved D. The V gene lost 1 base and the J gene lost 0 bases, with 8 bases spanning the gap. CDR1 is SGHTS and CDR2 is YDEGEE in the germline V gene. CDR3 size: 16 residues. Together with reference TRBV5-8 and TRBJ2-6, the CDR3 gives the full variable domain: EAGVTQSPTHLIKTRGQQATLRCSPISGHTSVYWYQQALGLGLQFLLWYDEGEERNRGNFPPRFSGRQFPNYSSELNVNALELEDSALYLCASSLMPHSGANVLTFGAGSRLTVL.

This clone turned up a few times. The chain carries TRBV3-1 (or the pseudogene TRBV3-2) and TRBJ2-3; D is unclear. Germline-derived CDR1 and CDR2 are LGHDT and YNNKEL (reference sequence). CDR3 length: 14 amino acids. Trimming took 3 bases from V and 6 from J, leaving 13 bases between them. CDR3 region: CASSHPLVGDTQYF. In DNA, the CDR3 is TGTGCCAGCAGCCACCCCTTGGTGGGGGATACGCAGTATTTT.

CDR3 bases: TGTGCCAGCAGCTGGGGCCAACCCTACGAGCAGTACTTC. Its translation: CASSWGQPYEQYF. The chain combines TRBV7-3 with TRBJ2-7, with TRBD1 as a possible D gene (5 bases). Germline V gene sequence: CDR1 SGHTA, CDR2 FQGTGA. The CDR3 extends over 13 amino acids. V lost 4 bases, J lost 2 bases, and 9 bases lay in between.

This sequence joins TRBV10-3 and TRBJ2-6, with 12 nucleotides matching TRBD1. Germline V gene lookup returns CDR1 ENHRY and CDR2 SYGVKD. CDR3 size: 19 residues. The trim removed 4 bases at V and 0 bases at J, leaving 7 bases unmatched. CDR3 protein: CAISAGDRGPTSGANVLTF. In DNA form, the CDR3 reads TGTGCCATCAGTGCCGGGGACAGGGGGCCCACCTCTGGGGCCAACGTCCTGACTTTC.

This chain links TRBV7-3 with TRBJ2-7; TRBD1 agrees at 7 bases. CDR1 is SGHTA, CDR2 FQGTGA, per germline. J gave up 5 bases and V 3 bases, and 4 bases lay outside the gene matches. CDR3 length: 13 residues. The DNA for the CDR3 is TGTGCCAGCAGCTTCGACAGGGACCACGAGCAGTACTTC. It yields the protein CASSFDRDHEQYF.

The chain recombines TRBV14 with TRBJ2-3; 14 bases align to TRBD2. Germline-derived CDR1 and CDR2 are SGHDN and FVKESK. The CDR3 spans 16 residues. V dropped 5 bases and J dropped 10; count of bases not matched to a gene: 11. CDR3 sequence: CASSSYGTSGSEAQYF. CDR3 in DNA: TGTGCCAGCAGCTCTTACGGGACTAGCGGGAGTGAGGCGCAGTATTTT.

The chain joins TRBV2 to TRBJ2-1, with 7 bases matching TRBD2. CDR1 and CDR2 from the germline V gene are SNHLY and FYNNEI. Unmatched junction bases numbered 5, after V lost 5 bases and J lost 4 bases. The length of the CDR3 is 14 residues. DNA for the CDR3: TGTGCCAGCAGTCAGCGGGGAAATTACAATGAGCAGTTCTTC. It specifies CASSQRGNYNEQFF.

The chain joins TRBV6-2 or TRBV6-3 to TRBJ2-3, with 12 bases identical to TRBD2. The V gene end was trimmed by 4 bases and the J gene end by 2 bases; junction bases not matched to a gene: 7. This CDR3 is built from 17 residues. Germline V gene data show CDR1 as MNHEY and CDR2 as SVGEGT. CDR3 sequence reads: CASSSFGLAGITDTQYF. The CDR3 DNA reads as TGTGCCAGCAGTTCCTTCGGACTAGCGGGAATCACAGATACGCAGTATTTT.

The chain couples TRBV6-5 to TRBJ2-5; no reliable D call. Trimming cost V 2 bases and J 7 bases, with 14 bases left between them. The CDR3 spans 14 residues. Germline assignment: CDR1 MNHEY and CDR2 SVGAGI. CDR3 coding DNA: TGTGCCAGCAGTTACGATTTCTCGAAGGGGACCCAGTACTTC. Translating gives CASSYDFSKGTQYF.

The V and J genes are TRBV7-2 and TRBJ2-1, with TRBD2 matching 11 bases. Germline V gives CDR1 SGHTA, CDR2 FQGNSA. The V gene end was trimmed by 4 bases and the J gene end by 4 bases; junction bases not matched to a gene: 6. The CDR3 totals 16 residues. CDR3 sequence (DNA): TGTGCCAGCAGCTCGTCGACTAGCGGGGAGTACAATGAGCAGTTCTTC. This sequence encodes CASSSSTSGEYNEQFF. Complete variable domain (other parts from reference TRBV7-2 and TRBJ2-1): GAGVSQSPSNKVTEKGKDVELRCDPISGHTALYWYRQSLGQGLEFLIYFQGNSAPDKSGLPSDRFSAERTGGSVSTLTIQRTQQEDSAVYLCASSSSTSGEYNEQFFGPGTRLTVL.

This chain connects TRBV5-1 to TRBJ1-2, with D possibly matching TRBD1 (5 bases). The CDR3 consists of 15 residues. V was shortened by 4 bases and J by 7 bases, with 20 bases between the two germline ends. Looked up from germline, CDR1 is SGHRS and CDR2 is YFSETQ. The DNA of the CDR3 is TGCGCCAGCAGCCCCGACGGACCAGGGTCGGGTGGCTACACCTTC. Its protein is CASSPDGPGSGGYTF.

This chain links TRBV30 with TRBJ1-6, with D unclear. This CDR3 spans 14 amino acids. Germline CDR1 is GTSNPN and CDR2 is SVGIG (reference sequence). The V gene lost 6 bases and the J gene lost 10 bases, with 19 bases spanning the gap. CDR3 sequence: CACQLGYRRSPLHF. The CDR3 DNA reads TGTGCCTGCCAACTGGGGTACCGTCGGTCACCCCTCCACTTT.

This clone was observed once. This chain links TRBV5-4 with TRBJ1-2; D may be TRBD1 (5 bases). The CDR3 contains 14 residues. Germline assignment: CDR1 SGHNT and CDR2 YYREEE (reference sequence). With 6 bases removed from V and 2 bases from J, the gap between germline ends came to 14 bases. The CDR3 nucleotides are TGTGCCAGCAACAAACCAGGACACAACTATGGCTACACCTTC. Translating gives CASNKPGHNYGYTF.

J is TRBJ2-3 and V is TRBV3-1 (or the pseudogene TRBV3-2), with D maybe TRBD2 (7 bases). V dropped 2 bases and J dropped 6 bases, with 12 bases sitting between them. The CDR3 totals 14 residues. Per the germline V gene, CDR1 is LGHDT and CDR2 is YNNKEL (reference sequence). CDR3 residues: CASSQRGGRDTQYF. The DNA for the CDR3 is TGTGCCAGCAGCCAAAGGGGGGGACGGGATACGCAGTATTTT.

CDR3 DNA: TGTGCCACCAGCAGAGATCCAGCCGGGGGGGGTAATCAGCCCCAGCATTTT. Its translation is CATSRDPAGGGNQPQHF. V is TRBV15 and J is TRBJ1-5; D is possibly TRBD1 (5 bases). Germline V lookup: CDR1 LNHNV, CDR2 YYDKDF (reference sequence). The CDR3 runs 17 residues. Trimming stripped 0 bases from V and 4 bases from J, with 16 bases between.

The chain combines TRBV7-8 with TRBJ1-2; D is undetermined. V lost 4 bases and J 7 bases, leaving 13 bases between the germline ends. CDR3 length equals 13 residues. Per germline, CDR1 SGHVS and CDR2 FQNEAQ. CDR3 protein: CASSSDGVFGYTF. The CDR3, as DNA: TGTGCCAGCAGCTCGGACGGGGTCTTTGGCTACACCTTC.

The V call is TRBV2, the J call TRBJ2-3; 7 bases align to TRBD2. CDR1 and CDR2 from the germline V gene are SNHLY and FYNNEI. Germline trimming cut 4 bases from V and 6 bases from J; bases unmatched to any gene: 4. CDR3 length: 13 amino acids. CDR3 in DNA: TGTGCCAGCAGTGTAGAAGCGGGGGATACGCAGTATTTT. Translation gives CASSVEAGDTQYF.

This chain joins TRBV5-4 and TRBJ2-2, with TRBD2 matching over 14 bases. The CDR3 contains 16 residues. V gave up 4 bases and J gave up 8 bases; unmatched junction bases: 7. From germline, CDR1 is SGHNT and CDR2 YYREEE (reference sequence). The CDR3 here is CASSEGTSGSRGELFF. The CDR3, as DNA: TGTGCCAGCAGCGAAGGGACTAGCGGGAGTAGGGGGGAGCTGTTTTTT.

The V gene is TRBV11-3, the J gene TRBJ2-7; tentative D call: TRBD2 (7 bases). Germline values: CDR1 SGHNT, CDR2 YENEEA. V lost 5 bases to trimming and J lost 3 bases, with 20 bases between them. The CDR3 contains 16 residues. CDR3 in DNA: TGTGCCAGCAGCGGGGGGGCGACCCCAGCGTACTACGAGCAGTACTTC. It is translated as CASSGGATPAYYEQYF.